Below are 16 T cell receptor beta chains sequenced from a single sample in a study of T cell repertoires in cytomegalovirus infection. TCRdb redid the calling of the reads with MiXCR, one entry per CDR3 protein. This table has about 740,000 distinct CDR3 sequences, less than 40% appearing once. Material: PBMCs. The receptors derive from a human donor in good health (CMV status not recorded). Some clones in this sample may be carry-over from other donors' samples.

Only a few counts were recorded for this clonotype. This sequence joins TRBV12-3 or TRBV12-4 and TRBJ2-1; D is possibly TRBD1 (6 bases). The length of the CDR3 is 15 residues. The germline V and J ends were trimmed by 6 bases and 4 bases, with 16 bases remaining between them. CDR3 nucleotides: TGTGCCAGCAGCGATTCAGGGGCGAGTTACAATGAGCAGTTCTTC. Amino acids: CASSDSGASYNEQFF.

Regarding this clonotype: At one end, the junction sequence differs from germline, possibly due to a read error. The rearrangement uses TRBV7-6 and TRBJ2-7, with D possibly TRBD2 on 5 matching bases. The V gene's germline CDR1 is SGHVS and CDR2 FNYEAQ. The CDR3 sequence is 14 residues long. This chain's CDR3 is CSSSLNGNFDEQYF. DNA for the CDR3: TGTTCCAGCAGCTTAAACGGGAATTTCGACGAGCAGTACTTC.

This clonotype was counted many times. The chain carries TRBV7-2 and TRBJ2-4; no firm D call. Germline V gene lookup returns CDR1 SGHTA and CDR2 FQGNSA. This CDR3 is built from 13 residues. With 5 bases removed from V and 3 bases from J, the gap between germline ends came to 8 bases. CDR3 loop: CASSLSHKNIQYF. The CDR3 nucleotides read TGTGCCAGCAGCCTATCACACAAAAACATTCAGTACTTC.

This clonotype was recorded many times. J is TRBJ1-5 and V is TRBV19; D is perhaps TRBD1 (5 bases). V was shortened by 9 bases and J by 5 bases, with 17 bases between the two germline ends. This CDR3 comprises 14 residues. Germline loops: CDR1 LNHDA, CDR2 SQIVND (reference sequence). The CDR3 reads CASSSTGGDQPQHF. CDR3 sequence (DNA): TGTGCCAGCAGCTCTACGGGAGGGGATCAGCCCCAGCATTTT.

Only one count was recorded for this clonotype. This may arise from a read error, as a much more abundant clone is one base away. The chain recombines TRBV7-2 with TRBJ2-7; D is ambiguous. Germline CDR1 is SGHTA and CDR2 is FQGNSA. The CDR3 extends over 12 amino acids. CDR3 in DNA: TGTGCCAGCAGCTTAATCGGATACGAGCATTACTTC. Translated: CASSLIGYEHYF.

The rearrangement joins TRBV4-1 to TRBJ1-4; 7 bases line up with TRBD1. This CDR3 has 18 amino acids. Germline V gene lookup returns CDR1 MGHRA and CDR2 YSYEKL. V shed 3 bases and J 9 bases; nucleotides not matched to a gene: 19. CDR3 residues: CASSHPIRQSGTAKKLFF. CDR3 sequence (DNA): TGCGCCAGCAGCCATCCAATACGTCAGTCAGGGACAGCCAAAAAACTGTTTTTT.

This clonotype was seen a handful of times. The chain is built from TRBV12-3 or TRBV12-4 and TRBJ2-7; possible D gene TRBD1, 5 bases. This CDR3 spans 14 amino acids. V lost 6 bases and J lost 1, with 13 bases in between. Here the CDR3 reads CASSKTDKSYEQYF. CDR3 nucleotide sequence: TGTGCCAGCAGCAAAACGGACAAATCCTACGAGCAGTACTTC.

This clonotype has just a few counts. CDR3 loop: CASSQSSGRVLSSQETQYF. In DNA, the CDR3 is TGTGCCAGCAGCCAGTCAAGCGGGAGGGTTCTTTCTTCCCAAGAGACCCAGTACTTC. This rearrangement joins TRBV12-3 or TRBV12-4 to TRBJ2-5; 10 nucleotides align to TRBD2. The V and J ends lost 6 bases and 1 base, in that order; junction bases with no gene match: 17. The CDR3 length is 19 residues.

This chain joins TRBV20-1 and TRBJ2-1; TRBD2 agrees at 8 bases. Germline CDR1 and CDR2: DFQATT and SNEGSKA (reference sequence). The CDR3 is 14 residues long. Losses at the gene ends were 5 bases for V and 8 bases for J; bases not matched to a gene: 11. CDR3 nucleotide sequence: TGCAGTGCTCATCGGACTAGCTTTCACGATGAGCAGTTCTTC. The encoded protein is CSAHRTSFHDEQFF.

This clonotype occurred a few times. The chain employs TRBV30 and TRBJ1-5; 9 nucleotides agree with TRBD1. The CDR3 sequence is 13 residues long. Germline values: CDR1 GTSNPN, CDR2 SVGIG (reference sequence). J lost 6 bases, V lost 5 bases, and 5 bases had no gene match. The CDR3 region has the DNA TGTGCCTGGTCCGGGACAGGGAGTCAGCCCCAGCATTTT. Protein product: CAWSGTGSQPQHF.

The genes are TRBV3-1 and TRBJ2-5; D is unclear. The CDR3 covers 15 residues. V dropped 1 base and J dropped 7 bases, with 16 bases sitting between them. Germline V gene data show CDR1 as LGHDT and CDR2 as YNNKEL (reference sequence). The CDR3 loop reads CASSQGAEGFLTQYF. The DNA for the CDR3 is TGTGCCAGCAGCCAAGGGGCCGAAGGGTTTTTGACCCAGTACTTC.

This chain links TRBV28 with TRBJ1-5; 9 bases agree with TRBD1. After removal of 8 bases from V and 0 bases from J, the junction contained 2 bases not matched to a gene. Germline V gene lookup returns CDR1 MDHEN and CDR2 SYDVKM. The CDR3 spans 14 residues. This chain's CDR3 is CASRDRVSNQPQHF. The CDR3 coding sequence is TGTGCCAGCCGGGACAGGGTTAGCAATCAGCCCCAGCATTTT.

This clonotype was recorded many times. The rearrangement uses TRBV19 and TRBJ2-1, with TRBD2 matching 8 bases. The germline V gene encodes CDR1 LNHDA and CDR2 SQIVND (reference sequence). CDR3 length: 16 residues. Trimming removed 5 bases from V and 5 bases from J; junction bases left unmatched: 11. The CDR3 reads CASSVALSSGDNEQFF. The CDR3 bases are TGTGCCAGTAGTGTCGCTCTGAGTAGCGGGGACAATGAGCAGTTCTTC.

On this clonotype itself: A much larger clone lies one base from this, so it may be a read error. The J gene is TRBJ1-1, the V gene TRBV28, with D uncertain. The CDR3 contains 12 residues. Trimming took off 8 bases at V and 7 bases at J, with 14 bases between the two ends. Germline V gene lookup returns CDR1 MDHEN and CDR2 SYDVKM. CDR3 nucleotides: TGTGCCAGCTCAATCTCATTCAGTGAAGCTTTCTTT. Its protein is CASSISFSEAFF.

The rearrangement links TRBV6-1 to TRBJ1-5; 7 bases are shared with TRBD1. Germline V gene sequence: CDR1 MNHNS, CDR2 SASEGT. The CDR3 spans 15 residues. V shed 3 bases and J 7 bases; nucleotides not matched to a gene: 9. The CDR3 DNA is TGTGCCAGCAGTGAGATGAGACAGGGAAGGCAGCCCCAGCATTTT. As protein: CASSEMRQGRQPQHF.

This clonotype was counted between two and nine times. This chain joins TRBV3-1 and TRBJ2-5; D is undetermined. The CDR3 spans 12 residues. V was cut by 0 bases and J by 3 bases, with 2 bases left in between. Per germline, CDR1 LGHDT and CDR2 YNNKEL (reference sequence). CDR3 in amino acids: CASSQEEETQYF. DNA for the CDR3: TGTGCCAGCAGCCAAGAGGAAGAGACCCAGTACTTC.